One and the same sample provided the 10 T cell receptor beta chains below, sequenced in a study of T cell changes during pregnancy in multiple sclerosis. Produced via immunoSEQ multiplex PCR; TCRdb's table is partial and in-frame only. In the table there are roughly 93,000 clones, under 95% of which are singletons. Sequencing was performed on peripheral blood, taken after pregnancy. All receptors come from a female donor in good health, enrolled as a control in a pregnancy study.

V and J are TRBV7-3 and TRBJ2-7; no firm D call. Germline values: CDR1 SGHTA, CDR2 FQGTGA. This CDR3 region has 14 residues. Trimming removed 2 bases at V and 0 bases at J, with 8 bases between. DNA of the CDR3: TGTGCCAGCAGCTTACAGGCTAACTCCTACGAGCAGTACTTC. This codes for CASSLQANSYEQYF.

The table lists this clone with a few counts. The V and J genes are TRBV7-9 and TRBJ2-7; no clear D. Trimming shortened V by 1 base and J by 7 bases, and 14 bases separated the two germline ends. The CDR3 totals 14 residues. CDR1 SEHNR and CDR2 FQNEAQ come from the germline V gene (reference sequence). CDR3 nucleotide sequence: TGTGCCAGCAGCTTAGGGCCGAATTCCCGAGAGCAGTACTTC. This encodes CASSLGPNSREQYF.

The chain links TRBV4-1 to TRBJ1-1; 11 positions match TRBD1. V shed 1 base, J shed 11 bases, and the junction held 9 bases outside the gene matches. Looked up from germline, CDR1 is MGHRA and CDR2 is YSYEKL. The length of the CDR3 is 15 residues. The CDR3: CASSQVGQGVIGAFF. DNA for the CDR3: TGCGCCAGCAGCCAAGTGGGACAGGGGGTAATTGGGGCTTTCTTT.

CDR3 amino acids: CATSSHRGLHNQPQHF. DNA for the CDR3: TGTGCCACCAGCAGCCATAGGGGTCTCCACAATCAGCCCCAGCATTTT. The chain uses TRBV15 and TRBJ1-5; D is possibly TRBD1 (5 bases). Trimming took off 3 bases at V and 3 bases at J, with 15 bases between the two ends. This CDR3 is 16 amino acids long. Germline CDR1 and CDR2: LNHNV and YYDKDF (reference sequence).

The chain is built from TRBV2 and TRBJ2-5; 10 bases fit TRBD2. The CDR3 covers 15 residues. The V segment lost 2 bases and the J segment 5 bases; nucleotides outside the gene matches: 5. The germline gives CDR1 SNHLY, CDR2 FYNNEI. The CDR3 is CASSESSSGGETQYF. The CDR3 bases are TGTGCCAGCAGTGAATCGTCTAGCGGGGGTGAGACCCAGTACTTC.

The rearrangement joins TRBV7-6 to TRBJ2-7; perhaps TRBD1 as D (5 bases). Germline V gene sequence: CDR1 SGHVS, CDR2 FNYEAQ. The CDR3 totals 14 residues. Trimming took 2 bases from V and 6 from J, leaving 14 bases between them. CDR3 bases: TGTGCCAGCAGCTTAATGGGTGCCCAGGGCGAGCAGTACTTC. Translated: CASSLMGAQGEQYF. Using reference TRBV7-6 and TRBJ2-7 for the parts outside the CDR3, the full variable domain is GAGVSQSPRYKVTKRGQDVALRCDPISGHVSLYWYRQALGQGPEFLTYFNYEAQQDKSGLPNDRFSAERPEGSISTLTIQRTEQRDSAMYRCASSLMGAQGEQYFGPGTRLTVT.

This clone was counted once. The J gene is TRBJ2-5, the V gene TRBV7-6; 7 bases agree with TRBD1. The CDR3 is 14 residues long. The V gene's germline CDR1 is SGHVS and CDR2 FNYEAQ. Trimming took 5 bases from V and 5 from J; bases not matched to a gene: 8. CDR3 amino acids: CASSPGQARETQYF. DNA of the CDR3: TGTGCCAGCAGCCCAGGACAGGCTAGGGAGACCCAGTACTTC.

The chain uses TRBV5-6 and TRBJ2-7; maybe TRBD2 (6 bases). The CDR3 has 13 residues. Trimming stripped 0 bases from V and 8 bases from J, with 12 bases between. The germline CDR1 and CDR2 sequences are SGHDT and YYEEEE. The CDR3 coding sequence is TGTGCCAGCAGCTTGGCATACGCGGGACAGCAGTACTTC. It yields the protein CASSLAYAGQQYF.

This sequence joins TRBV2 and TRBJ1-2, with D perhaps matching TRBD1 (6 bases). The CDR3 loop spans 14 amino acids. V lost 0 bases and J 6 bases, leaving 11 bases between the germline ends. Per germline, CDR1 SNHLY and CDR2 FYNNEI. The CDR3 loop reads CASSEAGALNGYTF. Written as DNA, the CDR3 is TGTGCCAGCAGTGAAGCGGGGGCTCTGAATGGCTACACCTTC.

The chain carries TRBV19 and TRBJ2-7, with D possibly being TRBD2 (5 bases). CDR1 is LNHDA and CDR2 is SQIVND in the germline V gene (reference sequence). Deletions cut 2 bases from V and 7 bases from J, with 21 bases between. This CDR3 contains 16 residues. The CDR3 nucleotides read TGTGCCAGTAGTATACTTCGGCAGTCCGGGGTGGGTGAGCAGTACTTC. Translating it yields CASSILRQSGVGEQYF.